This TCR beta chain was sequenced during a study of blood T cells in healthy people across ages. This CDR3 is 13 amino acids long. The ends lost 3 bases at V and 9 bases at J; junction bases unmatched: 4. Germline lookup yields CDR1 LNHDA and CDR2 SQIVND (reference sequence). For the second PCR, which ran for roughly 6 to 11 cycles, a sample-barcoded 5' primer and a J-beta primer mix were used. TCRdb passed the 5' RACE reads through MiXCR, listing each CDR3 protein once. This sample yields hundreds of thousands of distinct CDR3 sequences, of which about a third are seen a single time; 15% belongs to the top ten. General observations from the study: Roughly linear declines in TCR beta diversity per million T cells occurred with age. Since the PBMCs were unsorted, naive and antigen-experienced cells could not be conclusively compared. Observed TCR beta diversity showed a strong correlation with the percentage of naive T cells as measured by flow cytometry.

Concerning this clonotype itself: What it recognizes is unknown.

Sample: blood. The V and J genes are TRBV19 and TRBJ2-2; 7 bases align to TRBD2. The receptor comes from a woman of 80 years or more in good health. Written as DNA, the CDR3 is TGTGCCAGTAGTATGGGAGGGGCCCGGGAGCTGTTTTTT. Its protein product is CASSMGGARELFF.